The 20 T cell receptor beta chains given below trace back to one sample, sequenced in a study of monozygotic twins with inflammatory bowel disease. TCRdb re-analyzed the 5' RACE reads; it lists each CDR3 protein once, without DNA. The sample table includes fewer than 350,000 distinct CDR3 sequences. The sample taken for sequencing was blood. The receptors come from a human donor with ulcerative colitis or Crohn's disease, or a healthy co-twin of an affected twin (not recorded which).

V gene TRBV19 combines with J gene TRBJ2-7. Germline V gene lookup returns CDR1 LNHDA and CDR2 SQIVND (reference sequence). The CDR3 loop spans 13 amino acids. The CDR3 region is CASRDRTTYEQYF.

The chain joins TRBV29-1 to TRBJ2-1; TCRdb proposes TRBD1, but this gene call is untestable without DNA. This CDR3 has 14 residues. Germline V lookup: CDR1 SQVTM, CDR2 ANQGSEA. CDR3 protein: CSIPGPLLQGEQFF.

The chain is built from TRBV6-1 and TRBJ1-1. The germline gives CDR1 MNHNS, CDR2 SASEGT. The CDR3 has 14 amino acids. The CDR3 sequence is CASSPIGGSTEAFF.

The chain uses TRBV15 and TRBJ1-1. The CDR3 totals 19 residues. Germline-derived CDR1 and CDR2 are LNHNV and YYDKDF (reference sequence). Here the CDR3 reads CATSREASESRSRNTEAFF.

This chain uses TRBV10-3 with TRBJ1-1; TCRdb selects TRBD1, and the lack of DNA leaves this call unchecked. The CDR3 consists of 16 residues. The germline V gene has CDR1 ENHRY and CDR2 SYGVKD. This CDR3 is CAISEFSRGGNTEAFF.

The chain couples TRBV5-1 to TRBJ2-3; TCRdb lists TRBD1, though no DNA is available to test this call. CDR1 and CDR2 (germline): SGHRS, YFSETQ. This CDR3 is built from 16 residues. CDR3 region: CASSLGNRGGSDTQYF.

This chain uses TRBV6-2 or TRBV6-3 with TRBJ2-1; TCRdb returns TRBD1, unconfirmable since there is no DNA. The CDR3 has 14 residues. Per germline, CDR1 MNHEY and CDR2 SVGEGT. The CDR3 loop is CATRRGGSYNEQFF.

CDR3 sequence: CASSGTSEAFF. The V call is TRBV6-5, the J call TRBJ1-1. Germline assignment: CDR1 MNHEY and CDR2 SVGAGI. The CDR3 is 11 amino acids.

V gene TRBV7-2 combines with J gene TRBJ2-7; there is no DNA to check the TCRdb D call of TRBD1. CDR3 size: 15 residues. The germline V gene has CDR1 SGHTA and CDR2 FQGNSA. The CDR3 spells CASSPPTFRAYEQYF.

The chain joins TRBV5-1 to TRBJ2-7; lacking DNA, the TRBD1 call made by TCRdb goes unchecked. CDR1 is SGHRS, CDR2 YFSETQ, per germline. The CDR3 has 16 amino acids. The CDR3 protein is CASSLPQGRSTYEQYF.

V and J are TRBV7-9 and TRBJ2-3; TCRdb returns TRBD1, unconfirmable since there is no DNA. Germline V gene sequence: CDR1 SEHNR, CDR2 FQNEAQ (reference sequence). CDR3 length: 11 amino acids. This CDR3 reads CASGPGGTQYF.

The chain is built from TRBV12-3 or TRBV12-4 and TRBJ2-5; the D call from TCRdb, TRBD1, cannot be confirmed without DNA. The CDR3 loop spans 15 amino acids. The CDR3 spells CASRGPGQGLETQYF.

The chain has TRBV10-3 and TRBJ2-2; the D gene TCRdb calls, TRBD1, cannot be checked with no DNA. The CDR3 consists of 17 residues. CDR1 ENHRY and CDR2 SYGVKD come from the germline V gene. The CDR3 loop is CAISGTLGQGNTGELFF.

The V gene is TRBV7-8, the J gene TRBJ2-7; the TCRdb call, TRBD1, lacks DNA for checking. This CDR3 contains 14 residues. The germline V gene has CDR1 SGHVS and CDR2 FQNEAQ. This CDR3 reads CASSLGDGPYEQYF.

V and J are TRBV12-3 or TRBV12-4 and TRBJ2-2; without DNA, the TCRdb call of TRBD1 cannot be checked. This CDR3 is built from 13 residues. CDR3 amino acids: CASREGGSGELFF.

V and J are TRBV20-1 and TRBJ2-3; TCRdb selects TRBD1, and the lack of DNA leaves this call unchecked. Per the germline V gene, CDR1 is DFQATT and CDR2 is SNEGSKA (reference sequence). This CDR3 contains 17 residues. The CDR3 reads CSARDPSGSGHTDTQYF.

The rearrangement uses TRBV4-1 and TRBJ1-3; TCRdb calls TRBD1, which cannot be checked without DNA. Germline V gene lookup returns CDR1 MGHRA and CDR2 YSYEKL. The CDR3 runs 17 residues. CDR3 residues: CASSQDRQASGGNTIYF.

The chain couples TRBV5-1 to TRBJ2-1. Germline CDR1 reads SGHRS; CDR2 reads YFSETQ. This CDR3 has 13 residues. The CDR3 spells CASSLAVYNEQFF.

The genes are TRBV27 and TRBJ1-4. The CDR3 extends over 14 amino acids. From germline, CDR1 is MNHEY and CDR2 SMNVEV (reference sequence). The CDR3 is CASRRLSLNEKLFF.

The chain is built from TRBV20-1 and TRBJ1-1; TCRdb gives TRBD1 as the D gene, but with no DNA this cannot be confirmed. CDR1 and CDR2 (germline): DFQATT, SNEGSKA (reference sequence). The CDR3 has 15 residues. CDR3 sequence reads: CSARLRDGIRTEAFF.